Below are 25 T cell receptor beta chains sequenced from a single sample in a study of T cells in Graves' hyperthyroidism and ophthalmopathy. The CDR3 regions of TCR beta were amplified from RNA transcripts. With the HTBI primer set, the TCR CDR3 went through a first round of RT-PCR. From the multiplex PCR reads, TCRdb called clonotypes with MiXCR, one entry per CDR3 protein. The sample records 450,000 to 600,000 distinct CDR3 sequences, 13% to 15% being singletons. The sample comprised blood. These receptors came from a woman aged 40 to 50 with Graves' hyperthyroidism.

This clonotype was seen a handful of times. J is TRBJ1-2 and V is TRBV12-5; no clear D gene. This CDR3 has 11 residues. The germline CDR1 and CDR2 sequences are LGHNT and FRNRAP. The V and J ends lost 4 bases and 3 bases respectively, with 3 bases between them. The CDR3, as DNA: TGTGCTAGTGGTTCTCACTATGGCTACACCTTC. Its protein is CASGSHYGYTF.

This clonotype turned up a few times. The V and J genes are TRBV29-1 and TRBJ2-1; D might be TRBD1 or TRBD2, each matching 5 bases. Germline V gene lookup returns CDR1 SQVTM and CDR2 ANQGSEA. The CDR3 is 11 amino acids. Trimming took 4 bases from V and 4 from J, leaving 5 bases between them. The CDR3 here is CSVGGYNEQFF. The CDR3 DNA reads TGCAGCGTTGGGGGGTACAATGAGCAGTTCTTC.

This clonotype showed up many times. This chain joins TRBV20-1 and TRBJ2-3, with 7 bases that match TRBD2. V shed 6 bases, J shed 0 bases, and the junction held 9 bases outside the gene matches. Germline V gene lookup returns CDR1 DFQATT and CDR2 SNEGSKA (reference sequence). The CDR3 has 15 amino acids. This chain's CDR3 is CSASGRSGSTDTQYF. CDR3 coding DNA: TGCAGTGCCAGCGGGCGTAGCGGGAGCACAGATACGCAGTATTTT.

This clonotype was seen repeatedly, ten times or more. The chain has TRBV27 and TRBJ2-1; 12 bases map to TRBD2. Losses at the gene ends were 5 bases for V and 1 base for J; bases not matched to a gene: 15. The length of the CDR3 is 20 residues. The germline CDR1 and CDR2 sequences are MNHEY and SMNVEV (reference sequence). The CDR3 DNA reads TGTGCCAGCAGTCCACCCACCGGGACTAGCGGGTCGATATCCTACAATGAGCAGTTCTTC. Translated: CASSPPTGTSGSISYNEQFF.

Turning to this clonotype: This may stem from a read error, because a much larger clone lies one nucleotide away. Because it lacks the conserved phenylalanine or tryptophan at the end, this CDR3 is likely a read error. The chain recombines TRBV12-3 or TRBV12-4 with TRBJ2-7; TRBD2 might be the D (6 bases). Trimming removed 3 bases from V and 1 base from J, with 16 bases in between. CDR3 length: 16 residues. The CDR3 DNA follows: TGTGCCAGCAGTTTGGAACCGCCCGGGAGATCCTACGAGCAGTACCTC. It encodes CASSLEPPGRSYEQYL.

CDR3 sequence: CASSYLTGELFF. CDR3 coding DNA: TGTGCCAGCAGTTACCTCACCGGGGAGCTGTTTTTT. The J gene is TRBJ2-2, the V gene TRBV6-5; D is unclear. CDR1 and CDR2 (germline): MNHEY, SVGAGI. CDR3 size: 12 residues. The V gene lost 2 bases and the J gene lost 4 bases, with 2 bases spanning the gap.

The chain employs TRBV4-1 and TRBJ2-7; no reliable D call. The CDR3 sequence is 13 residues long. With 5 bases removed from V and 0 bases from J, the gap between germline ends came to 8 bases. CDR1 is MGHRA and CDR2 is YSYEKL in the germline V gene. CDR3 sequence reads: CASSSPDSYEQYF. The DNA of the CDR3 is TGCGCCAGCAGCAGCCCGGACTCCTACGAGCAGTACTTC.

The chain joins TRBV6-1 to TRBJ1-4, with 9 bases lining up with TRBD1. V lost 1 base, J lost 7 bases, and 4 bases stayed unmatched. The CDR3 consists of 15 residues. The germline V gene has CDR1 MNHNS and CDR2 SASEGT. The CDR3 is CASSEGTGVLEKLFF. In nucleotides, the CDR3 is TGTGCCAGCAGTGAAGGGACAGGGGTTCTTGAAAAACTGTTTTTT.

V and J are TRBV19 and TRBJ2-3; TRBD1 aligns across 7 bases. This CDR3 is 15 amino acids long. The trim removed 4 bases at V and 4 bases at J, leaving 8 bases unmatched. The germline V gene encodes CDR1 LNHDA and CDR2 SQIVND (reference sequence). This chain's CDR3 is CASSNPGGHADTQYF. The CDR3 DNA reads TGTGCCAGTAGTAACCCAGGGGGACATGCAGATACGCAGTATTTT.

This clonotype was observed at least ten times. DNA of the CDR3: TGTGCCAGCAGTGAACGAGACGGCTCCTACAATGAGCAGTTCTTC. It is translated as CASSERDGSYNEQFF. The chain uses TRBV6-1 and TRBJ2-1; D is undetermined. This CDR3 region has 15 residues. V was shortened by 2 bases and J by 0 bases, with 8 bases between the two germline ends. CDR1 and CDR2 (germline): MNHNS, SASEGT.

The chain recombines TRBV19 with TRBJ1-1; 9 bases are shared with TRBD1. V lost 5 bases and J lost 0; bases outside the gene matches: 4. Germline CDR1 is LNHDA and CDR2 is SQIVND (reference sequence). This CDR3 has 15 residues. Written as DNA, the CDR3 is TGTGCCAGTAGTCGAGGACAGGGGATGAACACTGAAGCTTTCTTT. Its protein is CASSRGQGMNTEAFF.

The sample holds many counts of this clonotype. The chain carries TRBV7-3 and TRBJ2-1; 9 positions match TRBD1. V gave up 6 bases and J gave up 5 bases; unmatched junction bases: 8. The CDR3 length is 15 residues. Germline CDR1 reads SGHTA; CDR2 reads FQGTGA. The CDR3 nucleotides are TGTGCCAGCAGATCGGGGACAGGGAGGAACAATGAGCAGTTCTTC. Translation gives CASRSGTGRNNEQFF.

This chain uses TRBV4-1 with TRBJ2-7; no definite D call. The germline V gene encodes CDR1 MGHRA and CDR2 YSYEKL. Trimming left V 0 bases short and J 2 bases short, with 8 bases between. The CDR3 covers 14 residues. CDR3 loop: CASSQETDAYEQYF. The CDR3 DNA is TGCGCCAGCAGCCAAGAAACGGATGCCTACGAGCAGTACTTC.

This clonotype was recorded a few times. The rearrangement joins TRBV12-5 to TRBJ2-2; D may match TRBD1 or TRBD2 (6 bases each). From germline, CDR1 is LGHNT and CDR2 FRNRAP. CDR3 size: 16 residues. Trimming took 0 bases from V and 5 from J, leaving 13 bases between them. The CDR3 region has the DNA TGTGCTAGTGGTTTGGTCCTAGGGGGGCGGACCGGGGAGCTGTTTTTT. This gives the protein CASGLVLGGRTGELFF.

This clonotype was picked up many times. V is TRBV12-3 or TRBV12-4 and J is TRBJ1-3; D uncertain. This CDR3 has 15 amino acids. V lost 3 bases to trimming and J lost 4 bases, with 13 bases between them. The CDR3 coding sequence is TGTGCCAGCAGTTTCGGGCGGGGTTCCGGAAACACCATATATTTT. Residues: CASSFGRGSGNTIYF.

This chain uses TRBV7-2 with TRBJ1-5; 7 positions agree with TRBD1. V dropped 5 bases and J dropped 0; count of bases not matched to a gene: 4. Germline CDR1 reads SGHTA; CDR2 reads FQGNSA. This CDR3 comprises 15 residues. CDR3 DNA: TGTGCCAGCAGCCTGGGACAGCCTAGCAATCAGCCCCAGCATTTT. Translating gives CASSLGQPSNQPQHF.

The V call is TRBV20-1, the J call TRBJ2-7; tentative D call: TRBD1 (6 bases). CDR1 is DFQATT, CDR2 SNEGSKA, per germline (reference sequence). The CDR3 is 14 amino acids. V was pared by 2 bases and J by 5 bases, with 16 bases between. CDR3 DNA: TGCAGTGCTAGATCTCAGCTTTCAGGGGACGAGCAGTACTTC. Residues: CSARSQLSGDEQYF.

Only a few counts were recorded for this clonotype. A clone one base away is much larger, so this may be a read error. This sequence joins TRBV7-3 and TRBJ1-1, with D perhaps matching TRBD1 (6 bases). The CDR3 has 14 residues. The V and J ends lost 2 bases and 1 base respectively, with 8 bases between them. Germline CDR1 is SGHTA and CDR2 is FQGTGA. CDR3 loop: CASSLSTGNTEAFF. CDR3 DNA: TGTGCCAGCAGCTTATCGACAGGGAACACTGAAGCTTTCTTT.

This clonotype occurred many times. The rearrangement uses TRBV7-2 and TRBJ2-1, with 8 bases identical to TRBD2. Trimming at V came to 1 base and at J to 4 bases, leaving 15 bases not matched to a gene. This CDR3 spans 19 amino acids. The germline V gene encodes CDR1 SGHTA and CDR2 FQGNSA. The CDR3 spells CASSLVPGPGLGVYNEQFF. CDR3 coding DNA: TGTGCCAGCAGCTTAGTACCGGGACCGGGACTAGGGGTTTACAATGAGCAGTTCTTC. Full variable domain (missing parts from reference TRBV7-2 and TRBJ2-1): GAGVSQSPSNKVTEKGKDVELRCDPISGHTALYWYRQSLGQGLEFLIYFQGNSAPDKSGLPSDRFSAERTGGSVSTLTIQRTQQEDSAVYLCASSLVPGPGLGVYNEQFFGPGTRLTVL.

The genes are TRBV11-2 and TRBJ1-1; TRBD1 is a possible D gene (5 bases). The CDR3 is 15 amino acids. Deletions cut 5 bases from V and 5 bases from J, with 18 bases between. Germline CDR1 SGHAT, CDR2 FQNNGV. This CDR3 is CASSPALGGGTEAFF. The DNA of the CDR3 is TGTGCCAGCAGCCCCGCTTTGGGGGGTGGGACTGAAGCTTTCTTT.

This clonotype was recorded at least ten times. The chain employs TRBV24-1 and TRBJ2-5; possible D gene TRBD1, 5 bases. CDR1 and CDR2 (germline): KGHDR, SFDVKD. V lost 4 bases, J lost 0 bases, and 17 bases lay in between. The CDR3 covers 17 residues. The CDR3 region has the DNA TGTGCCACCAGTGACCCTAAGTCCCAGGGCTACCAAGAGACCCAGTACTTC. Translated: CATSDPKSQGYQETQYF.

This clonotype was found many times. The chain has TRBV30 and TRBJ1-2, with D unresolved. Germline CDR1 reads GTSNPN; CDR2 reads SVGIG (reference sequence). The CDR3 totals 12 residues. Trimming took 0 bases from V and 3 from J, leaving 5 bases between them. CDR3 DNA: TGTGCCTGGAGTGTTCTTCACTATGGCTACACCTTC. Translated: CAWSVLHYGYTF.

In DNA form, the CDR3 reads TGTGCCAGCAGTGATGGGACAGGGGGCGCATCTGGAAACACCATATATTTT. This sequence encodes CASSDGTGGASGNTIYF. This rearrangement joins TRBV6-1 to TRBJ1-3; the match to TRBD1 covers 12 bases. This CDR3 comprises 17 residues. Unmatched junction bases numbered 4, after V lost 3 bases and J lost 1 base. Per germline, CDR1 MNHNS and CDR2 SASEGT.

This clonotype was recorded at least ten times. The rearrangement links TRBV30 to TRBJ1-5; D possibly corresponds to TRBD1 (5 bases). Trimming took 4 bases from V and 3 from J, leaving 13 bases between them. CDR3 length equals 14 residues. The germline V gene encodes CDR1 GTSNPN and CDR2 SVGIG (reference sequence). The CDR3: CAWTSRVVNQPQHF. CDR3 DNA: TGTGCCTGGACATCCAGGGTGGTCAATCAGCCCCAGCATTTT. Drawing the rest from reference TRBV30 and TRBJ1-5, the complete variable domain is SQTIHQWPATLVQPVGSPLSLECTVEGTSNPNLYWYRQAAGRGLQLLFYSVGIGQISSEVPQNLSASRPQDRQFILSSKKLLLSDSGFYLCAWTSRVVNQPQHFGDGTRLSIL.

This chain joins TRBV6-2 or TRBV6-3 and TRBJ2-7; D assignment may be TRBD1 or TRBD2 (5 bases each). This CDR3 contains 14 residues. Germline V gene data show CDR1 as MNHEY and CDR2 as SVGEGT. Trimming removed 2 bases from V and 1 base from J, with 9 bases in between. CDR3 DNA: TGTGCCAGCAGTTACCGGGGCCTTTCCTACGAGCAGTACTTC. Its protein product is CASSYRGLSYEQYF.